One T cell receptor (beta chain) is described in this entry. These data originate in a study of blood T cell repertoires in COVID-19. The germline V gene encodes CDR1 SQVTM and CDR2 ANQGSEA. The V end was cut by 0 bases, the J end by 4 bases, with 15 bases between. This CDR3 contains 16 residues. As processed by the authors: Amplification with reference gene primers provided the estimates of nucleated cell counts. TCRdb's table, derived via immunoSEQ multiplex PCR, lists solely in-frame clones and lacks some. V and J calls and clone size follow that table, whereas D and trimming were derived from the DNA. Of around 95,000 clones listed, 70% to 90% are singletons.

The receptor was isolated from a human donor in a cohort sampled during active COVID-19. The specimen sequenced was peripheral blood. V gene TRBV29-1 combines with J gene TRBJ2-2, with unresolved D. CDR3 sequence: CSVEDRYTRGTGELFF. The CDR3 nucleotides read TGCAGCGTTGAAGATCGGTACACTCGAGGCACCGGGGAGCTGTTTTTT.